This T cell receptor beta chain appears in the sequencing data of a study of T cells after yellow fever vaccination. As for the study in general: SMART-Seq v4 Ultra Low Input served to prepare low-cell-number fractions. Findings of the study overall: Once the booster was given, most primary-vaccination clones reappeared, at roughly 96% for CD4 and more than 85% for CD8. Repertoires obtained by FACS sorting could include abundant clonotypes that entered as contaminants from the bulk population.

The germline V gene has CDR1 SQVTM and CDR2 ANQGSEA. The ends were cut back, 6 bases at V and 0 bases at J, with 12 bases in the middle. This CDR3 is 14 amino acids long. The table lists this clonotype with many counts. What it binds is not known. TCR cDNA, made by 5'RACE template switching, carried an added universal primer site and UMIs. From the 5' RACE reads, TCRdb called clonotypes with MiXCR, one entry per CDR3 protein. The table includes roughly 120,000 distinct CDR3 sequences, approximately 7.1% detected once. V gene TRBV29-1 combines with J gene TRBJ2-1; no firm D call. The material was CD4+ T cells sorted from PBMCs, obtained around 45 days after the first yellow fever vaccination. This TCR derives from a man aged 18 to 30 who received the YFV17D yellow fever vaccine. The CDR3 is CSVRPRSSYNEQFF. DNA of the CDR3: TGCAGCGTCCGACCGAGGAGCTCCTACAATGAGCAGTTCTTC.